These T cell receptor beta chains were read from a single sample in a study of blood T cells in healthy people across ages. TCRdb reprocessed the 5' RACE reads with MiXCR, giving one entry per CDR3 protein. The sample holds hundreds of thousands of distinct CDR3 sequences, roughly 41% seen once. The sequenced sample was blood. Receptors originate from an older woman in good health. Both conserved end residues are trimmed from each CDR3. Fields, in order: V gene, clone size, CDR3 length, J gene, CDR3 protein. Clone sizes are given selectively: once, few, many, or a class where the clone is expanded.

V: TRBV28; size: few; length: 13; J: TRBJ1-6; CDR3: ASSLDSGPNSPLH
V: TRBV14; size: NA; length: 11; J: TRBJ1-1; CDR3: ASSRGRHTEAF
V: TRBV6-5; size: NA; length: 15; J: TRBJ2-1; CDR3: ASSYGPHSFPYNEQF
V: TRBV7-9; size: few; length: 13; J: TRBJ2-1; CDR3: ASSLAATLDNEQF
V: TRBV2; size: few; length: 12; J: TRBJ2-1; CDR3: ASSDLGRYNEQF
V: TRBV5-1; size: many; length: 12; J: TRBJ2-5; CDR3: ASSLTVGEETQY
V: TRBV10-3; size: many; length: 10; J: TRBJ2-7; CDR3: AISATDYEQY
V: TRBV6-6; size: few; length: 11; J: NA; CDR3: ASSDSDAFEQY
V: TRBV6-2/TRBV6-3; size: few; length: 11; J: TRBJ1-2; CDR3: ASSYRANYGYT
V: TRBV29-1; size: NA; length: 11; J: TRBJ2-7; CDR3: SGGASGNHEQY
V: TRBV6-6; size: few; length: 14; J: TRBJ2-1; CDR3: ASMPPQASGYNEQF
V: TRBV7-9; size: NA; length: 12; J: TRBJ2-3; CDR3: ASSLVLVPDTRY
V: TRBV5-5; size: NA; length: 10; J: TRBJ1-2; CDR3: ASSLVPDGYT
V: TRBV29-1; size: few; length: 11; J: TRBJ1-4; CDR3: SVARDRGEKLF
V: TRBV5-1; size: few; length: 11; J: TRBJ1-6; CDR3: ASSPERDSPLH
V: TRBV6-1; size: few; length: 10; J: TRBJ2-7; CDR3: AGRRGEYEQY
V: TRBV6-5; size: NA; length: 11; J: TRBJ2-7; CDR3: ASTGGLHYEQY
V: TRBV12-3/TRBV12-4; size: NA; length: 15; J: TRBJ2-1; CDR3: ASSSPPDRVTYNEQF
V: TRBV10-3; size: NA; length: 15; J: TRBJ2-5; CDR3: AISESTPGIGGNEQY
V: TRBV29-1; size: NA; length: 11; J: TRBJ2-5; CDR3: SVEDGRLNEQY
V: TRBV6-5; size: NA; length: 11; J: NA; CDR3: ASSVGGRGEQY
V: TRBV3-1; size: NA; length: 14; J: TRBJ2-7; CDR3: ASSQDMGTGAYEQY
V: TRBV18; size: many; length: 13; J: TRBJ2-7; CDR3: ASSPPEGHSYEQY
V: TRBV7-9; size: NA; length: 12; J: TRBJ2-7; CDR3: ASSLGLGFQEQY
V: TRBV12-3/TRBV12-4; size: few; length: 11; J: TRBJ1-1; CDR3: ASTLNSNTEAF
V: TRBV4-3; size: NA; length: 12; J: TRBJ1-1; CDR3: ASSQVTLNTEAF
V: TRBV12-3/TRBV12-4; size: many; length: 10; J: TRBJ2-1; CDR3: ASSQEGGKQF
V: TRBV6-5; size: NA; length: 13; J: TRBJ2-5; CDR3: ASSPGGGLVETQY
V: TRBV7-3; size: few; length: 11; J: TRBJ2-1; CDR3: ASSSPLAGKQF
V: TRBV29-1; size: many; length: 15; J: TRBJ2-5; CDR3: SGKGGLAGGPPETQY
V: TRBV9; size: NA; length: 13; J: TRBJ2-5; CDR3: ASSVGRGFPETQY
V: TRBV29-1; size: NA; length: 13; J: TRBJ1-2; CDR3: SVGDTGKRVYGYT
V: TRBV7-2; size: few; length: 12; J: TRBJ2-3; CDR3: ASSLAREIDTQY
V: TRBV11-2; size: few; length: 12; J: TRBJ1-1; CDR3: ASSLGQRTSEAF
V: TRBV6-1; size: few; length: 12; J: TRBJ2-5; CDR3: ASSGGPSQETQY
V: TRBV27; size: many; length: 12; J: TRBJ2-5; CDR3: ASSQGHTRETQY
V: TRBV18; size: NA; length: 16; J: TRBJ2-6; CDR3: ASSPPFQGTSGANVLT
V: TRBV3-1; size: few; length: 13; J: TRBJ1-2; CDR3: ASSQGDRGLEGYT
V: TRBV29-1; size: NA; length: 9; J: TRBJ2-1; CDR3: SVGRGNEQF